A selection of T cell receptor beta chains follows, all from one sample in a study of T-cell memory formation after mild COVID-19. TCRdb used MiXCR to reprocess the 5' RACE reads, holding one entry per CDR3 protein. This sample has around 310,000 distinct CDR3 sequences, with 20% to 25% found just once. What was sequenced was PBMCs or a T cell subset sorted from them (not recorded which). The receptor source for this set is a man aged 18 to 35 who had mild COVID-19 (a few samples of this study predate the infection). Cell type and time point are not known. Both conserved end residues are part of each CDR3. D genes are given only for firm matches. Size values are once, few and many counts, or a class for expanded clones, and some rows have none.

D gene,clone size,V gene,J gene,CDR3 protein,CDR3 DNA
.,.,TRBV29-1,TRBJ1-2,CSVLGPYGYTF,TGCAGCGTTTTGGGCCCCTATGGCTACACCTTC
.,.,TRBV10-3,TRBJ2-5,CAISARRGQETQYF,TGTGCCATCAGTGCGCGGAGGGGCCAAGAGACCCAGTACTTC
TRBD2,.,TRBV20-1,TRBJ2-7,CSHKAEKLAGVYEQYF,TGCAGTCACAAAGCCGAGAAACTAGCGGGGGTCTACGAGCAGTACTTC
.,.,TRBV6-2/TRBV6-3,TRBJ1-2,CAVGPGHLVYGYTF,TGTGCCGTCGGCCCGGGACACCTTGTCTATGGCTACACCTTC
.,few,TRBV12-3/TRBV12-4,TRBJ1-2,CASSLGGGSYGYTF,TGTGCCAGCAGTTTGGGGGGAGGTTCCTATGGCTACACCTTC
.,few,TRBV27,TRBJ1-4,CASSSGTPFRAYNEKLFF,TGTGCCAGCAGTTCCGGGACGCCCTTCCGCGCCTATAATGAAAAACTGTTTTTT
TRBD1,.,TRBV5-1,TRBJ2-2,CASSIRTGPGELFF,TGCGCCAGCAGCATAAGGACAGGTCCCGGGGAGCTGTTTTTT
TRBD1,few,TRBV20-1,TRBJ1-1,CSASRGTGNTEAFF,TGCAGTGCTAGTAGGGGGACAGGCAACACTGAAGCTTTCTTT
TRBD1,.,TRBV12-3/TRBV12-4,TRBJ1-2,CASSSGTVNYGYTF,TGTGCCAGCAGCTCCGGGACAGTGAACTATGGCTACACCTTC
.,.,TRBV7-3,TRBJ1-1,CASSPGGEGTEAFF,TGTGCCAGCAGCCCCGGTGGGGAGGGCACTGAAGCTTTCTTT
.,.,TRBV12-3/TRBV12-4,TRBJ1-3,CASQGGGRNTIYF,TGTGCCAGCCAAGGGGGAGGCCGAAACACCATATATTTT
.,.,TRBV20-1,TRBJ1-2,CSVLGALPYGYTF,TGCAGTGTCCTGGGGGCGCTACCCTATGGCTACACCTTC
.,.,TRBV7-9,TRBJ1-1,CASSFEGMGTEAFF,TGTGCCAGCAGCTTTGAGGGCATGGGCACTGAAGCTTTCTTT
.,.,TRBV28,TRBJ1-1,CASIPSGVNTEAFF,TGTGCCAGCATCCCCTCGGGGGTGAACACTGAAGCTTTCTTT
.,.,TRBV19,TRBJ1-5,CATLTGNGNQPQHF,TGTGCCACTCTAACAGGGAACGGCAATCAGCCCCAGCATTTT
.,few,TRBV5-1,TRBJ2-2,CASRTGTQNTGELFF,TGCGCCAGCAGAACCGGGACACAGAACACCGGGGAGCTGTTTTTT
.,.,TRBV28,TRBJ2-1,CASVEGPGNEQFF,TGTGCCAGCGTTGAGGGCCCGGGGAATGAGCAGTTCTTC
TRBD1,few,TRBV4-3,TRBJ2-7,CASSQGTGGLNEQYF,TGCGCCAGCAGCCAAGGGACAGGGGGCCTGAACGAGCAGTACTTC
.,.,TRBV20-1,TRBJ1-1,CSAQQPNTEAFF,TGCAGTGCCCAACAGCCGAACACTGAAGCTTTCTTT
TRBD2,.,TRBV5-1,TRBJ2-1,CASSFRLAGNNEQFF,TGCGCCAGCAGCTTCCGACTAGCGGGCAACAATGAGCAGTTCTTC
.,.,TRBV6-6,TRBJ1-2,CASKEGRGGYTF,TGTGCCAGCAAGGAAGGGAGAGGAGGCTACACCTTC
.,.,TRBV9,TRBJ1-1,CASSVSAAPNTEAFF,TGTGCCAGCAGCGTTTCGGCAGCCCCGAACACTGAAGCTTTCTTT
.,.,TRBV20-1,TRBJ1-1,CSARGTLKKTEAFF,TGCAGTGCTAGAGGGACTCTCAAAAAGACTGAAGCTTTCTTT
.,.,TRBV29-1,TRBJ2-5,CSVERTPQETQYF,TGCAGCGTAGAGAGAACCCCCCAAGAGACCCAGTACTTC
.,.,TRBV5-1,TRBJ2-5,CACSLISGRAVGETQYF,TGCGCCTGCAGCTTAATCTCGGGCAGGGCGGTCGGAGAGACCCAGTACTTC
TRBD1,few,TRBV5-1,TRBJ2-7,CASSLVGTGTYEQYF,TGCGCCAGCAGCTTGGTCGGGACAGGCACCTACGAGCAGTACTTC
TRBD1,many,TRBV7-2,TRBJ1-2,CASSLGGDRGSGYTF,TGTGCCAGCAGCTTAGGTGGGGACAGGGGGTCCGGCTACACCTTC
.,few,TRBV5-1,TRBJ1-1,CASSLHSNTEAFF,TGCGCCAGCAGCTTGCACTCGAACACTGAAGCTTTCTTT
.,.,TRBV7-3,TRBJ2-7,CASSPRRGVQYF,TGTGCCAGCAGCCCCCGTCGAGGAGTCCAGTACTTC
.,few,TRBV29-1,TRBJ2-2,CSVDRGDTGELFF,TGCAGCGTTGACAGGGGAGACACCGGGGAGCTGTTTTTT
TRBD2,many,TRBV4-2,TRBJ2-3,CASSQDGLAGERHTQYF,TGTGCCAGCAGCCAAGACGGGTTAGCGGGGGAAAGGCATACGCAGTATTTT
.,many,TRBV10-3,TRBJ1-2,CAISESSAANYGYTF,TGTGCCATCAGTGAGTCGTCAGCAGCTAACTATGGCTACACCTTC
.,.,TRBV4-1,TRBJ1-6,CASSQEDRNNSPLHF,TGCGCCAGCAGCCAAGAGGACAGAAATAATTCACCCCTCCACTTT
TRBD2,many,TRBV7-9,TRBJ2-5,CASTLAGIQTQYF,TGTGCCAGCACCCTAGCGGGGATTCAGACCCAGTACTTC
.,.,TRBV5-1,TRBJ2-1,CAAVRPHEQFF,TGCGCCGCTGTAAGGCCCCATGAGCAGTTCTTC
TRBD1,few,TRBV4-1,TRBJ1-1,CASSRSDRDPGAFF,TGCGCCAGCAGCCGATCGGACAGGGACCCTGGGGCTTTCTTT
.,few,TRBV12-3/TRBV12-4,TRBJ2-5,CATANPPSHETQYF,TGTGCCACCGCGAACCCCCCTAGCCATGAGACCCAGTACTTC
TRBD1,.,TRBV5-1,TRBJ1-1,CASSGGGQGNTEAFF,TGCGCCAGCAGCGGAGGCGGACAGGGGAACACTGAAGCTTTCTTT
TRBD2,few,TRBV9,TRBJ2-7,CASSGASGGYYEQYF,TGTGCCAGCAGCGGGGCCAGCGGGGGCTACTACGAGCAGTACTTC
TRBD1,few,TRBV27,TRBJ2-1,CASSLTPGQSYNEQFF,TGTGCCAGCAGTTTGACCCCGGGACAGAGTTACAATGAGCAGTTCTTC
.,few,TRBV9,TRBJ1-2,CASSVATMGYTF,TGTGCCAGCAGCGTAGCTACGATGGGCTACACCTTC
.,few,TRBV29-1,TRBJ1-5,CSVEAGRNQPQHF,TGCAGCGTTGAAGCAGGGAGGAATCAGCCCCAGCATTTT
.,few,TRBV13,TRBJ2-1,CASSLGIEKPFF,TGTGCCAGCAGCTTAGGGATCGAGAAGCCGTTCTTC
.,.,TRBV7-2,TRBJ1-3,CASSTRRGNTIYF,TGTGCCAGCAGCACACGACGAGGAAACACCATATATTTT
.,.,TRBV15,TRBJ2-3,CATGGRTDTQYF,TGTGCCACGGGGGGCCGAACAGATACGCAGTATTTT
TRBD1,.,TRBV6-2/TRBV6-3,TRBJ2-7,CASSQPGQGLYEQYF,TGTGCCAGCAGCCAGCCGGGACAGGGTCTGTACGAGCAGTACTTC
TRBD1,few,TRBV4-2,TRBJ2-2,CASSQESQGASSGELFF,TGTGCCAGCAGCCAAGAATCGCAGGGGGCTTCTTCCGGGGAGCTGTTTTTT
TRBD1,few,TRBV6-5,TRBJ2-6,CASSTGTGIPGANVLTF,TGTGCCAGCAGCACCGGGACAGGGATCCCTGGGGCCAACGTCCTGACTTTC
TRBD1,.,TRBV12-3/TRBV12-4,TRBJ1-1,CASSFQGQGYVAFF,TGTGCCAGCAGTTTTCAGGGACAGGGGTATGTAGCTTTCTTT